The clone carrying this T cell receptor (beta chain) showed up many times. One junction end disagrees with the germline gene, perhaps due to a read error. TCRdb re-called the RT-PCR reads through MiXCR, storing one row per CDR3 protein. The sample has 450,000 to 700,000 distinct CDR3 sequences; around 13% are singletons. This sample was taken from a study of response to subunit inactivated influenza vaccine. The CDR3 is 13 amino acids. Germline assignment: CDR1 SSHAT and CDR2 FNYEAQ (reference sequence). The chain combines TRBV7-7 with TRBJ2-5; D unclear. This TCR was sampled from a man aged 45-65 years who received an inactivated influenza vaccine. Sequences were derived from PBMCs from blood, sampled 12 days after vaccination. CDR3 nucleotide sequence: TGTGCTAGCAGCCTGAATAACCAAGAGACCCAGTACTTC. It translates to CASSLNNQETQYF.